This TCR beta chain was profiled in a study of lymphopenia after photon versus proton radiotherapy. As for this clone: As yet, its antigen is unknown.

Germline loops: CDR1 LNHDA, CDR2 SQIVND (reference sequence). V lost 2 bases and J 0 bases, leaving 19 bases between the germline ends. The CDR3 covers 18 residues. TCRdb's copy holds only in-frame clones and misses some; the assay was immunoSEQ multiplex PCR. The sample shows around 26,000 clones, around 90% of them seen only once. Broader study findings: Larger post-nadir TCR diversity loss correlated inversely with survival in deceased patients. Oligoclonal CD8+ Temra expansion after nadir drove photon patients' diversity drop. Proton therapy kept repertoires fairly stable, unlike photons, which gained effector/memory cells.

This receptor was taken from a woman in her forties or fifties with cholangiocarcinoma. This chain uses TRBV19 with TRBJ1-2, with D possibly being TRBD1 (5 bases). Sequenced here: peripheral blood, sampled from a patient treated with photon-based radiotherapy. The CDR3 nucleotides read TGTGCCAGTAGTATAAGACAGACCGGCAGCCGATCTAACTATGGCTACACCTTC. The encoded protein is CASSIRQTGSRSNYGYTF. The full variable domain, completed using reference TRBV19 and TRBJ1-2, is DGGITQSPKYLFRKEGQNVTLSCEQNLNHDAMYWYRQDPGQGLRLIYYSQIVNDFQKGDIAEGYSVSREKKESFPLTVTSAQKNPTAFYLCASSIRQTGSRSNYGYTFGSGTRLTVV.